What follows are 17 T cell receptor beta chains derived from one specimen sequenced in a study of blood T cell repertoires in COVID-19. Produced via immunoSEQ multiplex PCR; TCRdb's table is partial and in-frame only. The sample shows some 110,000 clones, roughly 87% of them seen only once. The sample consisted of peripheral blood. All receptors come from a human donor in a cohort sampled during active COVID-19.

The chain has TRBV18 and TRBJ2-7, with D perhaps matching TRBD1 (5 bases). The CDR3 extends over 14 amino acids. With 3 bases removed from V and 0 bases from J, the gap between germline ends came to 9 bases. In germline, CDR1 is KGHSH, CDR2 LQKENI. For the CDR3, the DNA is TGTGCCAGCTCACCCAGGGTGAGCTCCTACGAGCAGTACTTC. Its protein product is CASSPRVSSYEQYF.

Written as DNA, the CDR3 is TGTGCCAGCAGTATCTCTAGCGGGAGGGTCGAGACCCAGTACTTC. Translating it yields CASSISSGRVETQYF. The rearrangement joins TRBV6-5 to TRBJ2-5, with TRBD2 matching over 12 bases. V trimming: 5 bases; J trimming: 5 bases; junction bases outside the gene matches: 6. The CDR3 runs to 15 residues. Germline CDR1 reads MNHEY; CDR2 reads SVGAGI.

The chain links TRBV11-2 to TRBJ2-5; 7 bases align to TRBD1. Trimming took 6 bases from V and 2 from J; bases not matched to a gene: 3. There are 13 residues in the CDR3. CDR1 and CDR2 from the germline V gene are SGHAT and FQNNGV. CDR3: CASRSGQQETQYF. In DNA form, the CDR3 reads TGTGCCAGCAGATCGGGACAGCAAGAGACCCAGTACTTC.

This chain connects TRBV6-5 to TRBJ2-7, with TRBD1 matching 10 bases. The germline gives CDR1 MNHEY, CDR2 SVGAGI. This CDR3 is 15 amino acids long. V shed 2 bases and J 7 bases; nucleotides not matched to a gene: 8. CDR3 protein: CASSYPGTGVREQYF. CDR3 nucleotide sequence: TGTGCCAGCAGTTACCCCGGGACAGGGGTGAGGGAGCAGTACTTC.

The chain uses TRBV11-3 and TRBJ1-4, with D possibly being TRBD1 (6 bases). Germline V gene sequence: CDR1 SGHNT, CDR2 YENEEA. V was pared by 1 base and J by 8 bases, with 20 bases between. The CDR3 is 17 amino acids. Written as DNA, the CDR3 is TGTGCCAGCAGCTTAGGCGGCAGGGGAAAGGTGAGCGAAAAACTGTTTTTT. Its protein is CASSLGGRGKVSEKLFF.

The rearrangement links TRBV5-4 to TRBJ1-1; 8 nucleotides line up with TRBD1. V lost 4 bases to trimming and J lost 1 base; unmatched junction nucleotides: 9. The CDR3 has 16 amino acids. Germline V lookup: CDR1 SGHNT, CDR2 YYREEE (reference sequence). As DNA, the CDR3 is TGTGCCAGCAGCGCGACCAGACAGGGGAGGAACACTGAAGCTTTCTTT. This translates into CASSATRQGRNTEAFF.

The rearrangement uses TRBV7-7 and TRBJ2-5, with D possibly TRBD1 on 5 matching bases. CDR3 size: 15 residues. Germline values: CDR1 SSHAT, CDR2 FNYEAQ (reference sequence). With 4 bases removed from V and 7 bases from J, the gap between germline ends came to 19 bases. The CDR3, as DNA: TGTGCCAGCAGCTCCCCCCGTATAGGGGAAGGGACCCAGTACTTC. Translating it yields CASSSPRIGEGTQYF.

This rearrangement joins TRBV5-6 to TRBJ2-3; no firm D call. V was pared by 1 base and J by 0 bases, with 9 bases between. The germline V gene has CDR1 SGHDT and CDR2 YYEEEE. CDR3 length equals 15 residues. DNA of the CDR3: TGTGCCAGCAGCTTGCCCCGTTCGAGCACAGATACGCAGTATTTT. Protein sequence: CASSLPRSSTDTQYF. The variable domain in full, with the rest retrieved from reference TRBV5-6 and TRBJ2-3, is DAGVTQSPTHLIKTRGQQVTLRCSPKSGHDTVSWYQQALGQGPQFIFQYYEEEERQRGNFPDRFSGHQFPNYSSELNVNALLLGDSALYLCASSLPRSSTDTQYFGPGTRLTVL.

This chain uses TRBV5-1 with TRBJ2-2, with 13 bases matching TRBD2. Germline lookup yields CDR1 SGHRS and CDR2 YFSETQ. There are 16 residues in the CDR3. V shed 4 bases and J 6 bases; nucleotides not matched to a gene: 6. CDR3 coding DNA: TGCGCCAGCAGCCCAGGGACTAGCGGGGTGTCCGGGGAGCTGTTTTTT. Protein: CASSPGTSGVSGELFF.

The V call is TRBV7-6, the J call TRBJ2-4, with 7 nucleotides matching TRBD1. Trimming cost V 3 bases and J 2 bases; bases outside gene matches: 1. CDR1 and CDR2 (germline): SGHVS, FNYEAQ. The CDR3 covers 14 residues. This CDR3 reads CASSLTGSKNIQYF. The CDR3 nucleotides read TGTGCCAGCAGCTTGACAGGGTCCAAAAACATTCAGTACTTC.

This clone was seen a single time. V usage is TRBV5-1 and J usage is TRBJ2-7, with 11 bases matching TRBD1. The CDR3 length is 15 residues. The junction had 7 bases not matched to a gene; V was cut back by 6 bases and J by 2 bases. Per the germline V gene, CDR1 is SGHRS and CDR2 is YFSETQ. The CDR3 is CASMRTGGSPYEQYF. The CDR3 bases are TGCGCCAGCATGAGGACAGGGGGCTCTCCCTACGAGCAGTACTTC.

This clone appeared a few times. The CDR3 DNA reads TGTGCCAGCAGCGTAGGATTGGGCAAGACCTTGACGAACACTGAAGCTTTCTTT. This sequence encodes CASSVGLGKTLTNTEAFF. The chain is built from TRBV9 and TRBJ1-1, with no clear D. Trimming cost V 0 bases and J 1 base, with 19 bases left between them. The CDR3 loop spans 18 amino acids. Germline V gene sequence: CDR1 SGDLS, CDR2 YYNGEE.

CDR3 in amino acids: CASSLSGSTDTQYF. The CDR3 DNA is TGTGCCAGCAGCCTTAGCGGGAGCACAGATACGCAGTATTTT. J is TRBJ2-3 and V is TRBV5-7; 7 positions match TRBD2. TRBV5-7 has ORF status, its function being uncertain. The CDR3 consists of 14 residues. V gave up 4 bases and J gave up 0 bases; unmatched junction bases: 2.

The gene calls are TRBV5-1 and TRBJ2-1; D gene ambiguous. The length of the CDR3 is 15 residues. The ends were cut back, 2 bases at V and 2 bases at J, with 11 bases in the middle. Germline CDR1 and CDR2: SGHRS and YFSETQ. CDR3 nucleotides: TGCGCCAGCAGCTTAGTGGTTCCGGCCTACAATGAGCAGTTCTTC. Translating gives CASSLVVPAYNEQFF.

V gene TRBV6-5 combines with J gene TRBJ1-1; TRBD1 might be the D (5 bases). Germline V gene data show CDR1 as MNHEY and CDR2 as SVGAGI. With 7 bases removed from V and 4 bases from J, the gap between germline ends came to 19 bases. The CDR3 has 15 amino acids. CDR3 residues: CASTDTLRVGTEAFF. The DNA of the CDR3 is TGTGCCAGCACCGACACCCTCAGGGTGGGCACTGAAGCTTTCTTT.

The chain carries TRBV7-9 and TRBJ2-5, with a possible D match to TRBD1 (8 bases). Deletions cut 5 bases from V and 4 bases from J, with 14 bases between. CDR3 length: 14 residues. Germline CDR1 reads SEHNR; CDR2 reads FQNEAQ (reference sequence). As DNA, the CDR3 is TGTGCCAGCAGCCCACAGGGGGGGGGAGAGACCCAGTACTTC. Translation: CASSPQGGGETQYF.

The rearrangement uses TRBV5-1 and TRBJ2-7; D is uncertain. CDR3 size: 14 residues. V was trimmed by 2 bases and J by 0 bases, leaving 9 bases between them. CDR1 and CDR2 from the germline V gene are SGHRS and YFSETQ. CDR3 region: CASSFTESSYEQYF. The CDR3, as DNA: TGCGCCAGCAGCTTTACAGAGAGCTCCTACGAGCAGTACTTC.